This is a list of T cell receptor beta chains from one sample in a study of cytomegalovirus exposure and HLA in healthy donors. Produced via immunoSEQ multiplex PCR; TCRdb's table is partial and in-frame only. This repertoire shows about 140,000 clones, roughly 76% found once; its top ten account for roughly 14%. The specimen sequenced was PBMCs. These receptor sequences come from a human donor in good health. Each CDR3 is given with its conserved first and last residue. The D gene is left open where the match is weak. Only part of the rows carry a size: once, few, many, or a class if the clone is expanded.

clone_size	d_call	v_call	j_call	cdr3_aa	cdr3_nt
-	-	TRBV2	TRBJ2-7	CASSVFTYEQYF	TGTGCCAGCAGTGTGTTCACCTACGAGCAGTACTTC
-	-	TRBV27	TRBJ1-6	CASSGGAGGISPLHF	TGTGCCAGCAGTGGAGGAGCGGGGGGAATTTCACCCCTCCACTTT
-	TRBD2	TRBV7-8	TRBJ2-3	CASSRIAGAFTDTQYF	TGTGCCAGCAGCCGGATAGCGGGGGCGTTCACAGATACGCAGTATTTT
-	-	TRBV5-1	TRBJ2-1	CASSLSGVSYNEQFF	TGCGCCAGCAGCTTATCCGGGGTCTCCTACAATGAGCAGTTCTTC
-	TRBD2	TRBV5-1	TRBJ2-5	CASKASGGPQETQYF	TGCGCCAGCAAGGCTAGCGGGGGCCCCCAAGAGACCCAGTACTTC
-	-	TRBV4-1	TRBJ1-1	CASSQVPYGEAFF	TGCGCCAGCAGCCAAGTTCCTTACGGTGAAGCTTTCTTT
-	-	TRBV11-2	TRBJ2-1	CASSLGPGITEQFF	TGTGCCAGCAGCTTAGGTCCGGGGATAACTGAGCAGTTCTTC
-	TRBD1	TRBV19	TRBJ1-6	CASNRQGDNSPLHF	TGTGCCAGTAACCGACAGGGGGATAATTCACCCCTCCACTTT
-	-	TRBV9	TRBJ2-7	CASSAAFEQYF	TGTGCCAGCAGCGCAGCGTTCGAGCAGTACTTC
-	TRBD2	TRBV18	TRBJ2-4	CASSPGTGTSGETYPKNIQYF	TGTGCCAGCTCACCAGGAACCGGGACTAGCGGGGAGACATATCCCAAAAACATTCAGTACTTC
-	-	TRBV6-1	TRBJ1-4	CASSVIFRTATNEKLFF	TGTGCCAGCAGTGTTATTTTTAGGACAGCAACTAATGAAAAACTGTTTTTT
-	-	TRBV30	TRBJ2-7	CAWTDSSYEQYF	TGTGCCTGGACAGACAGCTCCTACGAGCAGTACTTC
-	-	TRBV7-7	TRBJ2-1	CASSLAASSYNEQFF	TGTGCTAGCAGCTTAGCTGCGAGCTCCTACAATGAGCAGTTCTTC
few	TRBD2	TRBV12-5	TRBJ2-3	CASGSGTSPADTQYF	TGTGCTAGTGGTTCCGGGACTAGCCCCGCAGATACGCAGTATTTT
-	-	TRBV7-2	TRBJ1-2	CASSLRTAFVLYGYTF	TGTGCCAGCAGCTTAAGGACAGCCTTCGTACTTTATGGCTACACCTTC
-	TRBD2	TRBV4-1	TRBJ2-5	CASSQLAGGLYAQYF	TGCGCCAGCAGCCAACTAGCGGGGGGGCTTTACGCCCAGTACTTC
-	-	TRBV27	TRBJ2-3	CASSSDSLDTQYF	TGTGCCAGCAGTTCCGACTCGTTAGATACGCAGTATTTT
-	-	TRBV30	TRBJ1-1	CAWSVRRSEAFF	TGTGCCTGGAGTGTGCGAAGGAGTGAAGCTTTCTTT
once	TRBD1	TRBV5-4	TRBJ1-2	CASSTGTGKHHGYTF	TGTGCCAGCAGCACCGGGACAGGGAAACATCATGGCTACACCTTC
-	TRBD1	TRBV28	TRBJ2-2	CASSLLPGQGSTGELFF	TGTGCCAGCAGTTTGCTCCCGGGACAGGGGTCCACCGGGGAGCTGTTTTTT
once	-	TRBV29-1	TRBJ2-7	CSVEGGGPGTDRYEQYF	TGCAGCGTTGAAGGGGGGGGCCCCGGGACGGACCGATACGAGCAGTACTTC